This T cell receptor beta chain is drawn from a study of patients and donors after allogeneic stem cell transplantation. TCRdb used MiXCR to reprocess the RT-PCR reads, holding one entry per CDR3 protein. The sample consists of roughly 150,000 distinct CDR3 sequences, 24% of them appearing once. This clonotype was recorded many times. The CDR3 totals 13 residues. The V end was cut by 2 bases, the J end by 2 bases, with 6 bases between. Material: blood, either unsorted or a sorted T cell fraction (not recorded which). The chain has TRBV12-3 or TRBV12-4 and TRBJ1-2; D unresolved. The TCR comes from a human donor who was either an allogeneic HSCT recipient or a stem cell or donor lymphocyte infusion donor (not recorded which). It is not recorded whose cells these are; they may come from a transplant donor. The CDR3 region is CASSLIYNYGYTF. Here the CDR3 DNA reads TGTGCCAGCAGTTTAATTTACAACTATGGCTACACCTTC.